The TCR beta chain under discussion was sequenced for a study of blood T cell repertoires in COVID-19. Study in general: COVID-19 samples from acute and convalescent phases originated in the United States, Italy and Spain.

The CDR3 has 16 amino acids. V lost 0 bases and J lost 4, with 19 bases in between. Germline V gene sequence: CDR1 GTSNPN, CDR2 SVGIG (reference sequence). Produced via immunoSEQ multiplex PCR; TCRdb's table is partial and in-frame only. The sample yields some 110,000 clones, over 65% seen once. The gene calls are TRBV30 and TRBJ2-7, with D perhaps TRBD1 (5 bases). The specimen sequenced was peripheral blood. The receptor was isolated from a man aged 70 or older with acute or convalescent COVID-19. The DNA for the CDR3 is TGTGCCTGGAGTGTGGCCTTGGGTAGGGGAAGATACGAGCAGTACTTC. As protein: CAWSVALGRGRYEQYF.